This T cell receptor (beta chain) appears in the sequencing data of a study of T cell responses to AZD1222 COVID-19 vaccine. Study background: Pooled together were second doses at about 4 or about 12 weeks.

Regarding the study as a whole: White British ancestry dominated among donors, who included more females, and clonal diversity was possibly underestimated.

Repertoires were generated with immunoSEQ multiplex PCR, while TCRdb's copy carries only in-frame clones and drops some. The repertoire consists of more than 85,000 clones, with around 90% occurring once and the leading ten covering more than 6.5%. Worth noting for this clone: Antigen unknown.

CDR1 SGDLS and CDR2 YYNGEE come from the germline V gene. The CDR3 is 16 residues long. The ends lost 0 bases at V and 4 bases at J; junction bases unmatched: 4. This receptor was taken from an adult in good health. This chain uses TRBV9 with TRBJ2-1; TRBD2 agrees at 10 bases. Sequencing was performed on peripheral blood, taken on day 0 of AZD1222 vaccination. CDR3 loop: CASSVAASGGYNEQFF. CDR3 bases: TGTGCCAGCAGCGTAGCTGCTAGCGGGGGATACAATGAGCAGTTCTTC.